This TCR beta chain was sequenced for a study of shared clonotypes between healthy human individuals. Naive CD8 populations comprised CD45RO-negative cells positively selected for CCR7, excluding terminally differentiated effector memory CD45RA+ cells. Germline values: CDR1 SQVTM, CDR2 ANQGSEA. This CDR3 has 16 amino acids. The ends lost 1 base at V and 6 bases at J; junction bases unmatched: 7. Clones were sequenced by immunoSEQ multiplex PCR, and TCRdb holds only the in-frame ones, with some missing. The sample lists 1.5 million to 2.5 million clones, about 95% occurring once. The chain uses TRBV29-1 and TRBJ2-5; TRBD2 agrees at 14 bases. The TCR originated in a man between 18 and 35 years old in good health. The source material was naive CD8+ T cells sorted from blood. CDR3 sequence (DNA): TGCAGCGTTGAAGGGAGACTAGCGGGAGGGCCGCAGACCCAGTACTTC. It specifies CSVEGRLAGGPQTQYF.